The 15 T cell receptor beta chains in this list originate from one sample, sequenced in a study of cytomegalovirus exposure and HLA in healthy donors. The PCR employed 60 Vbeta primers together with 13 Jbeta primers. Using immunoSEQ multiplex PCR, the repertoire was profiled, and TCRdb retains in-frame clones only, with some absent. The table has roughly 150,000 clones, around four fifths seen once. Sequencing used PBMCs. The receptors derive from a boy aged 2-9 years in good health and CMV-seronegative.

The CDR3 region is CASSPRLAGVEELFF. CDR3 nucleotide sequence: TGTGCCAGCAGCCCTAGACTAGCGGGAGTGGAGGAGCTGTTTTTT. The chain links TRBV14 to TRBJ2-2; TRBD2 agrees at 12 bases. The J segment lost 10 bases and the V segment lost 4 bases, leaving 7 bases of the junction unmatched. CDR1 and CDR2 from the germline V gene are SGHDN and FVKESK. The CDR3 length is 15 residues.

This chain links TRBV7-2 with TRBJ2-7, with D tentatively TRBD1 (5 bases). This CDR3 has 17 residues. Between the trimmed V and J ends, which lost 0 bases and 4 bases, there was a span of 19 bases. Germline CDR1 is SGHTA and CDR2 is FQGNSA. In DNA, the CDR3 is TGTGCCAGCAGCTTAGCGCAGGGTGGGGTCGGCGTGTACGAGCAGTACTTC. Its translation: CASSLAQGGVGVYEQYF.

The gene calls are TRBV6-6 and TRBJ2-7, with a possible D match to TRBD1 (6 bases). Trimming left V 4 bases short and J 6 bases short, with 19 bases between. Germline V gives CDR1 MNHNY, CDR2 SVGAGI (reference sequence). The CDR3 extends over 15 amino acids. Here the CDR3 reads CASSSPTDRPAEQYF. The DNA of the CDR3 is TGTGCCAGCAGTTCCCCAACCGACAGGCCCGCCGAGCAGTACTTC.

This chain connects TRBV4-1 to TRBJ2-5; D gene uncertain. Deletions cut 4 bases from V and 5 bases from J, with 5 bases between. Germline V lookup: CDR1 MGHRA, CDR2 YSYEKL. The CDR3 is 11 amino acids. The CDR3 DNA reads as TGCGCCAGCAGCCTGCGGGAGACCCAGTACTTC. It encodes CASSLRETQYF.

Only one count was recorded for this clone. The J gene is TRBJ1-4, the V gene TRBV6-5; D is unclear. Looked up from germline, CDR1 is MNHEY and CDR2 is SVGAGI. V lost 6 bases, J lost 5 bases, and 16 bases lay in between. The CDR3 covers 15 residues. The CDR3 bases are TGTGCCAGCAGCCCAGCTCGTGGACTAAATGAAAAACTGTTTTTT. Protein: CASSPARGLNEKLFF.

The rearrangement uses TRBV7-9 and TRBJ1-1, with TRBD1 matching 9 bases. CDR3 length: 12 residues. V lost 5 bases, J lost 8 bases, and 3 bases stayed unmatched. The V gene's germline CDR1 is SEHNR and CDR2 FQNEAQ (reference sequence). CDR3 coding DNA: TGTGCCAGCAGCGGGACAGGGCTGGAAGCTTTCTTT. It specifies CASSGTGLEAFF.

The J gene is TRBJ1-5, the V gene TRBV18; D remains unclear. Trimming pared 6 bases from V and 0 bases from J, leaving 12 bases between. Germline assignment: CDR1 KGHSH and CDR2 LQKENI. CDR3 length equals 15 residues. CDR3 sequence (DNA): TGTGCCAGCTCGCCCGGAGCGGGTAGCAATCAGCCCCAGCATTTT. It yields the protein CASSPGAGSNQPQHF.

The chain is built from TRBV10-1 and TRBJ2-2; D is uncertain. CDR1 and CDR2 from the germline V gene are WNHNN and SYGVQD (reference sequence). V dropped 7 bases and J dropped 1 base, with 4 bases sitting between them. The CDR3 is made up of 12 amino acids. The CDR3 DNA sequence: TGCGCCAGCACAGGGAACACCGGGGAGCTGTTTTTT. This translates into CASTGNTGELFF.

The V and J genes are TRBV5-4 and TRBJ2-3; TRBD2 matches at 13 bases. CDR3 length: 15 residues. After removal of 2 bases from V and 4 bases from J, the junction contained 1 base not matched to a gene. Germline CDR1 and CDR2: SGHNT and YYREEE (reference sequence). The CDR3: CASSLLAGGPDTQYF. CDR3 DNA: TGTGCCAGCAGCTTACTAGCGGGGGGGCCAGATACGCAGTATTTT.

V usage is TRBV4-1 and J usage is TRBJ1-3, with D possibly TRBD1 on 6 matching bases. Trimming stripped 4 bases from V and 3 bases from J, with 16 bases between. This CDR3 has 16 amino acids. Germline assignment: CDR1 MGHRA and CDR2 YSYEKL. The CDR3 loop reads CASSPKPYRDGNTIYF. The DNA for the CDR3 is TGCGCCAGCAGCCCGAAGCCCTACAGGGATGGAAACACCATATATTTT.

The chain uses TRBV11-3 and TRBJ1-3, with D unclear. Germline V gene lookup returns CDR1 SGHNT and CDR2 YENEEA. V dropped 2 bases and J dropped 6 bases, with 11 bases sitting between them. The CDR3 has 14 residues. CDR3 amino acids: CASSLTVGENTIYF. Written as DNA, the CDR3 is TGTGCCAGCAGCTTAACGGTCGGTGAAAACACCATATATTTT.

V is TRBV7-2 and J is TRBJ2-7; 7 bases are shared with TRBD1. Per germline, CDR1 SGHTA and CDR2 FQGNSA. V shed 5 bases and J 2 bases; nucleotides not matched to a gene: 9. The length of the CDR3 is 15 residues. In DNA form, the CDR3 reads TGTGCCAGCAGCCCGCCGGGACAGCGGCCCTACGAGCAGTACTTC. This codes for CASSPPGQRPYEQYF.

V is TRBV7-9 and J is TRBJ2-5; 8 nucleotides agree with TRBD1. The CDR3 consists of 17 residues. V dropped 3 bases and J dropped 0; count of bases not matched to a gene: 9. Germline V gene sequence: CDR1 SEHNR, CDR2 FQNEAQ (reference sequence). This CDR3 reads CASSLATNRGYQETQYF. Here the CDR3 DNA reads TGTGCCAGCAGCTTGGCGACGAACAGGGGGTACCAAGAGACCCAGTACTTC.

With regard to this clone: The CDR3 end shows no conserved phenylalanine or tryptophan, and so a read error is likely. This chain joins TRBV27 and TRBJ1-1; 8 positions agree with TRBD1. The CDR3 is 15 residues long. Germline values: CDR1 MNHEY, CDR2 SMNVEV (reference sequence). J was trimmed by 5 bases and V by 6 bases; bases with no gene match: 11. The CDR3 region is CASSIIRGLRTEAFL. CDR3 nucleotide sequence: TGTGCCAGCAGCATCATCAGGGGGCTGAGAACTGAAGCTTTCCTT.

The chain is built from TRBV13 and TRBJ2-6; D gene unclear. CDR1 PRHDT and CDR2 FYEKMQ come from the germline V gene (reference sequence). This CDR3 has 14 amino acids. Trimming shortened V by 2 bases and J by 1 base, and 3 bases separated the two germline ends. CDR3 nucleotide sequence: TGTGCCAGCAGCTTACAGTCTGGGGCCAACGTCCTGACTTTC. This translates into CASSLQSGANVLTF.